The clone carrying this T cell receptor beta chain was counted between two and nine times. Its antigen is undetermined. These data belong to a study of blood T cells in healthy people across ages. Study-wide results and caveats: Estimates of total diversity, which came from one million sequenced T cells, were considered to be underestimates. Roughly linear declines in TCR beta diversity per million T cells occurred with age.

The authors ran a second PCR of roughly 6 to 11 cycles using a sample-barcoded 5' primer and a J-beta primer mix. Using its own MiXCR run on the 5' RACE reads, TCRdb lists one record per CDR3 protein. The sample holds around 800,000 distinct CDR3 sequences, roughly 50% seen once. Material for sequencing was blood. The receptor was isolated from a man older than 75 in good health.

CDR3 residues: CATSDFIQGQETQYF. In nucleotides, the CDR3 is TGTGCCACCAGTGATTTTATTCAGGGCCAAGAGACCCAGTACTTC. This chain uses TRBV24-1 with TRBJ2-5; D might be TRBD1 (5 bases). The CDR3 runs 15 residues. Germline V gives CDR1 KGHDR, CDR2 SFDVKD. The V and J ends lost 1 base and 1 base respectively, with 9 bases between them.